This T cell receptor beta chain emerged from a study of cytomegalovirus exposure and HLA in healthy donors. Remarks on this clone: Antigen specificity is unknown.

Findings and caveats of the study: Indistinguishability led to the exclusion of some V segments, TRBV6-2 and TRBV6-3 included.

Primers for the PCR totalled 60 Vbeta and 13 Jbeta. The data were produced by immunoSEQ multiplex PCR, yet TCRdb's version contains in-frame clones alone and is incomplete. The table records 85,000 to 120,000 clones, 75% of them present only once. Losses at the gene ends were 3 bases for V and 4 bases for J; bases not matched to a gene: 9. CDR1 is SGDLS, CDR2 YYNGEE, per germline. The CDR3 has 16 residues. The J gene is TRBJ1-1, the V gene TRBV9, with 10 bases lining up with TRBD1. This TCR derives from a man between 40 and 49 years old in good health and CMV-seronegative. The sequencing sample was made of PBMCs. The CDR3 DNA reads TGTGCCAGCAGCGGGGGACAGGGGCTCCCGAGCACTGAAGCTTTCTTT. Its translation is CASSGGQGLPSTEAFF.